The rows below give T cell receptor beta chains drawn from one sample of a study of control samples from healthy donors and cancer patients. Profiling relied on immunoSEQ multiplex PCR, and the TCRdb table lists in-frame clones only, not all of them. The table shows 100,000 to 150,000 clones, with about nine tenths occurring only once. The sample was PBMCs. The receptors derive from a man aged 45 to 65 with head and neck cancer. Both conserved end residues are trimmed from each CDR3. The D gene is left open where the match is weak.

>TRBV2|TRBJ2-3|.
ASSDGNTDTQY
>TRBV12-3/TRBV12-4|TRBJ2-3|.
ASSFGVADTQY
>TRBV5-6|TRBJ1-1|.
ASSLRGFNTEAF
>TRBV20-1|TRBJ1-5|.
SASSVNNQPQH
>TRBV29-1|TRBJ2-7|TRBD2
SVKGLASSYEQY
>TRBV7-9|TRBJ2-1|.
ASSVAQIQF
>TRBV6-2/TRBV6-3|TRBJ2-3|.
ASSSAGSGTDTQY
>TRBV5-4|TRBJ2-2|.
ASSWKGSTTNTGELF
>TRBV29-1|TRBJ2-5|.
SVETGVYQETQY
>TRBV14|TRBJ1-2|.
ASSEGFSYGYT
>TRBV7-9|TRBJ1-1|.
ASSPLGTTEAF
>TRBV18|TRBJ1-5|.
ASSRGGNQPQH
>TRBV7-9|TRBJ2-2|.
ASSSARDGELF
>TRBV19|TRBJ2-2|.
ASSEQGTGELF
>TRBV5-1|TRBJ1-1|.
ASSPAKDEAF
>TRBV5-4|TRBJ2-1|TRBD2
ASSLTSGRYNEQF
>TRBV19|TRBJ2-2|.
ATSGAGTANTGELF
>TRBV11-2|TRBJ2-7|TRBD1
ASSSGDSPSYEQY
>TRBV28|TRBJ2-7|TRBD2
ASSTLAGVSYEQY
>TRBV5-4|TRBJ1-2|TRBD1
ASSLSQGVGGYT